Presented here are 32 T cell receptor beta chains from one specimen sequenced in a study of blood T cells in healthy people across ages. Then a second PCR, running roughly 7 to 12 cycles, was carried out with a sample-barcoded 5' primer and a J-beta primer mix. One entry per CDR3 protein results from TCRdb running MiXCR on the 5' RACE reads. The sample yields some 670,000 distinct CDR3 sequences, roughly half seen once. Material: blood. These receptors were taken from a woman older than 75 in good health.

In regard to this clonotype: Being one base from a much bigger clone, this may be a read error. The genes are TRBV12-3 or TRBV12-4 and TRBJ1-6; the match to TRBD1 covers 11 bases. The CDR3 is 15 amino acids. The V segment lost 4 bases and the J segment 8 bases; nucleotides outside the gene matches: 4. The chain's CDR3 is CASSSGQGEYSPLHF. The DNA of the CDR3 is TGTGCCAGCAGTTCGGGACAGGGGGAATATTCACCCCTCCACTTT.

This clonotype was counted ten times or more. This rearrangement joins TRBV12-3 or TRBV12-4 to TRBJ1-1, with 8 bases that match TRBD1. J was trimmed by 6 bases and V by 5 bases; bases with no gene match: 11. The CDR3 is made up of 15 amino acids. As DNA, the CDR3 is TGTGCCAGCAGTCCTACTCACAGGGGGAGGCCTGAAGCTTTCTTT. Protein product: CASSPTHRGRPEAFF.

Comments on this clonotype: This may be a read error: a much more frequent sequence differs by one nucleotide. The chain carries TRBV27 and TRBJ2-1; a weak D match, TRBD2 (7 bases). This CDR3 has 11 residues. The V gene lost 4 bases and the J gene lost 12 bases, with 10 bases spanning the gap. Germline assignment: CDR1 MNHEY and CDR2 SMNVEV (reference sequence). The CDR3 sequence: CASSWGGRQFF. The CDR3 DNA reads TGTGCCAGCAGTTGGGGGGGCAGGCAGTTCTTC.

V usage is TRBV7-2 and J usage is TRBJ2-7; 9 nucleotides line up with TRBD2. Germline CDR1 SGHTA, CDR2 FQGNSA. CDR3 length equals 14 residues. J lost 10 bases, V lost 0 bases, and 7 bases had no gene match. The CDR3 sequence: CASSLAPSTSGQYF. CDR3 nucleotide sequence: TGTGCCAGCAGCTTAGCGCCGTCGACTAGCGGCCAGTACTTC. Looking up the rest from reference TRBV7-2 and TRBJ2-7 gives the full variable domain: GAGVSQSPSNKVTEKGKDVELRCDPISGHTALYWYRQSLGQGLEFLIYFQGNSAPDKSGLPSDRFSAERTGGSVSTLTIQRTQQEDSAVYLCASSLAPSTSGQYFGPGTRLTVT.

In its sample, this clonotype was seen many times. The chain couples TRBV18 to TRBJ2-1, with TRBD2 matching over 11 bases. In germline, CDR1 is KGHSH, CDR2 LQKENI. V lost 8 bases, J lost 2 bases, and 8 bases stayed unmatched. CDR3 length equals 16 residues. The CDR3 coding sequence is TGTGCCAGCAGCCCGGCTAGCGGGGGGCCCTACAATGAGCAGTTCTTC. Translating it yields CASSPASGGPYNEQFF.

A few counts support this clonotype. The V call is TRBV12-3 or TRBV12-4, the J call TRBJ1-1, with TRBD1 identical over 8 bases. Trimming took 6 bases from V and 6 from J; bases not matched to a gene: 6. The CDR3 loop spans 13 amino acids. DNA of the CDR3: TGTGCCAGCAGAGGACAGGGAGTGGCTGAAGCTTTCTTT. It specifies CASRGQGVAEAFF.

On this clonotype: Being one base from a much bigger clone, this may be a read error. The chain is built from TRBV7-8 and TRBJ1-5, with D hard to call. Germline CDR1 is SGHVS and CDR2 is FQNEAQ. The CDR3 is 15 amino acids. V was pared by 1 base and J by 2 bases, with 9 bases between. The CDR3 spells CASSLVRERNQPQHF. CDR3 nucleotides: TGTGCCAGCAGCTTAGTGAGGGAGCGCAATCAGCCCCAGCATTTT. Full variable domain (rest looked up from reference TRBV7-8 and TRBJ1-5): GAGVSQSPRYKVAKRGQDVALRCDPISGHVSLFWYQQALGQGPEFLTYFQNEAQLDKSGLPSDRFFAERPEGSVSTLKIQRTQQEDSAVYLCASSLVRERNQPQHFGDGTRLSIL.

V usage is TRBV29-1 and J usage is TRBJ2-7, with D possibly being TRBD1 (6 bases). The CDR3 totals 13 residues. CDR1 and CDR2 (germline): SQVTM, ANQGSEA. V lost 2 bases to trimming and J lost 9 bases, with 17 bases between them. CDR3 in DNA: TGCAGCGTTGAAATACAGGGAGTGTTCAGGCAGTACTTC. It codes for CSVEIQGVFRQYF.

The rearrangement uses TRBV6-5 and TRBJ2-7; D may be TRBD2 (6 bases). CDR1 is MNHEY and CDR2 is SVGAGI in the germline V gene. Trimming shortened V by 6 bases and J by 3 bases, and 9 bases separated the two germline ends. The CDR3 runs to 12 residues. The CDR3 bases are TGTGCCAGCAGGGGGACTCACTACGAGCAGTACTTC. Its protein product is CASRGTHYEQYF.

This clonotype occurred a few times. The chain couples TRBV30 to TRBJ2-5; weak D call: TRBD2 (6 bases). The J call may be mistaken, given a closer DNA end match to TRBJ2-7. CDR3 length: 12 amino acids. Per germline, CDR1 GTSNPN and CDR2 SVGIG (reference sequence). The CDR3 here is CAWSLLASEQYF. CDR3 DNA sequence: TGTGCCTGGAGTCTACTAGCCTCCGAGCAGTACTTC.

The V call is TRBV27, the J call TRBJ2-3, with 9 bases lining up with TRBD1. Germline V gene data show CDR1 as MNHEY and CDR2 as SMNVEV (reference sequence). This CDR3 comprises 16 residues. Trimming removed 2 bases from V and 6 bases from J; junction bases left unmatched: 9. The CDR3 region is CASSLMGQGPLDTQYF. As DNA, the CDR3 is TGTGCCAGCAGTTTAATGGGACAGGGCCCACTGGATACGCAGTATTTT.

This clonotype has ten or more counts. The CDR3 here is CSAPPTGFNEKLFF. In DNA, the CDR3 is TGCAGTGCCCCTCCAACAGGATTTAATGAAAAACTGTTTTTT. The genes are TRBV20-1 and TRBJ1-4; D might be TRBD1 (5 bases). Germline assignment: CDR1 DFQATT and CDR2 SNEGSKA (reference sequence). Trimming cost V 6 bases and J 4 bases, with 15 bases left between them. The CDR3 spans 14 residues.

The rearrangement joins TRBV20-1 to TRBJ2-7, with D unclear. V dropped 2 bases and J dropped 4 bases, with 9 bases sitting between them. The CDR3 has 12 amino acids. Germline CDR1 reads DFQATT; CDR2 reads SNEGSKA (reference sequence). The CDR3 region is CSARMVRYEQYF. The CDR3 bases are TGCAGTGCTAGAATGGTGCGTTACGAGCAGTACTTC.

This clonotype came up many times. This chain links TRBV5-1 with TRBJ2-3; D unresolved. Germline CDR1 is SGHRS and CDR2 is YFSETQ. The CDR3 runs 14 residues. Between the trimmed V and J ends, which lost 7 bases and 0 bases, there was a span of 12 bases. The CDR3 bases are TGCGCCAGCGCAACCCATGGGAGCACAGATACGCAGTATTTT. Translated, it gives CASATHGSTDTQYF.

This clonotype was observed at least ten times. The chain is built from TRBV5-1 and TRBJ2-3; maybe TRBD2 (5 bases). CDR1 and CDR2 from the germline V gene are SGHRS and YFSETQ. CDR3 size: 16 residues. The V end was cut by 2 bases, the J end by 2 bases, with 15 bases between. The CDR3 protein is CASSFGRPLFTDTQYF. The CDR3 DNA sequence: TGCGCCAGCAGCTTTGGGAGACCCCTCTTCACAGATACGCAGTATTTT.

The CDR3 reads CASSEGYLAGGNEQFF. For the CDR3, the DNA is TGTGCCAGCAGTGAAGGTTACCTAGCGGGGGGAAATGAGCAGTTCTTC. The chain joins TRBV6-1 to TRBJ2-1; 11 bases agree with TRBD2. Germline V gene data show CDR1 as MNHNS and CDR2 as SASEGT. V trimming: 1 base; J trimming: 7 bases; junction bases outside the gene matches: 6. The CDR3 contains 16 residues.

This clonotype was recorded at least ten times. The gene calls are TRBV29-1 and TRBJ2-1, with 9 bases aligning to TRBD1. V was pared by 8 bases and J by 15 bases, with 8 bases of the junction left unmatched. The CDR3 has 10 amino acids. Germline V gene lookup returns CDR1 SQVTM and CDR2 ANQGSEA. Here the CDR3 reads CSTGTGKLFF. The CDR3, as DNA: TGCAGCACGGGGACAGGGAAGTTGTTCTTC.

This chain uses TRBV5-1 with TRBJ2-5, with TRBD2 as a possible D gene (6 bases). The DNA end is more similar to TRBJ2-7, so the J call may be wrong. CDR3 length: 14 amino acids. Germline V gives CDR1 SGHRS, CDR2 YFSETQ. The CDR3 DNA reads TGCGCCAGCAGCTGGGGGGACGGGACCTACGAGCAGTACTTC. Protein product: CASSWGDGTYEQYF.

At least ten counts were recorded for this clonotype. This chain links TRBV12-3 or TRBV12-4 with TRBJ2-1; TRBD1 matches 8 bases. V was clipped by 6 bases and J by 5 bases; unmatched bases: 12. The CDR3 extends over 16 amino acids. The CDR3, as DNA: TGTGCCAGCAGGGGGGGCTTGAGGACAGGGAACAATGAGCAGTTCTTC. Translating it yields CASRGGLRTGNNEQFF.

At least ten counts were recorded for this clonotype. This rearrangement joins TRBV7-8 to TRBJ2-3, with D possibly matching TRBD2 (5 bases). With 0 bases removed from V and 5 bases from J, the gap between germline ends came to 9 bases. Germline loops: CDR1 SGHVS, CDR2 FQNEAQ. The CDR3 sequence is 14 residues long. CDR3 coding DNA: TGTGCCAGCAGCTTAGCGCTACGGGGAGATACGCAGTATTTT. It encodes CASSLALRGDTQYF. The full variable domain, completed using reference TRBV7-8 and TRBJ2-3, is GAGVSQSPRYKVAKRGQDVALRCDPISGHVSLFWYQQALGQGPEFLTYFQNEAQLDKSGLPSDRFFAERPEGSVSTLKIQRTQQEDSAVYLCASSLALRGDTQYFGPGTRLTVL.

The chain is built from TRBV6-6 and TRBJ1-5, with D maybe TRBD1 (6 bases). V shed 5 bases and J shed 11 bases, with 16 bases lying between them. The CDR3 has 13 residues. Germline V gene lookup returns CDR1 MNHNY and CDR2 SVGAGI (reference sequence). CDR3 protein: CASSLGQPETQHF. DNA of the CDR3: TGTGCCAGCAGTCTCGGACAGCCCGAAACCCAGCATTTT.

Notes on this clonotype: It may be a read error: a sequence one base away is much more abundant. The chain links TRBV7-3 to TRBJ2-1; D might be TRBD1 or TRBD2, each matching 5 bases. The germline gives CDR1 SGHTA, CDR2 FQGTGA. The CDR3 consists of 15 residues. As DNA, the CDR3 is TGTACCAGCAGCGCCGGGACGCGGGTCGCCAATGAGCAGTTCTTC. Translating it yields CTSSAGTRVANEQFF.

The rearrangement links TRBV28 to TRBJ2-2; TRBD1 agrees at 9 bases. J gave up 5 bases and V 6 bases, and 7 bases lay outside the gene matches. CDR1 MDHEN and CDR2 SYDVKM come from the germline V gene. This CDR3 contains 15 residues. The CDR3 here is CASRGQGGVTGELFF. For the CDR3, the DNA is TGTGCCAGCAGGGGACAGGGAGGTGTGACCGGGGAGCTGTTTTTT.

This chain connects TRBV5-1 to TRBJ2-3, with 8 bases matching TRBD2. The CDR3 covers 17 residues. The germline gives CDR1 SGHRS, CDR2 YFSETQ. V shed 0 bases, J shed 9 bases, and the junction held 15 bases outside the gene matches. The CDR3 region has the DNA TGCGCCAGCAGCTTGGACCCGACCAGCGGGGGCTCCCGGACGCAGTATTTT. Its protein product is CASSLDPTSGGSRTQYF.

The genes are TRBV29-1 and TRBJ2-5; 7 bases agree with TRBD2. Germline V CDR1 and CDR2: SQVTM, ANQGSEA. This CDR3 region has 14 residues. J was trimmed by 11 bases and V by 1 base; bases with no gene match: 13. CDR3 residues: CSVEGREQDNEQYF. The CDR3 DNA reads TGCAGCGTTGAAGGGCGGGAGCAGGACAATGAGCAGTACTTC.

This sequence joins TRBV29-1 and TRBJ2-5, with 9 nucleotides matching TRBD1. Gene TRBJ2-7 matches the end of the DNA better, so the J call may be wrong. CDR1 and CDR2 from the germline V gene are SQVTM and ANQGSEA. This CDR3 comprises 13 residues. This chain's CDR3 is CSVAPGQGYEQYF. The CDR3 DNA sequence: TGCAGCGTCGCGCCGGGACAGGGTTACGAGCAGTACTTC.

The rearrangement uses TRBV27 and TRBJ2-3; D is possibly TRBD1 or TRBD2 (5 bases each). Germline V gene lookup returns CDR1 MNHEY and CDR2 SMNVEV (reference sequence). V lost 5 bases to trimming and J lost 4 bases, with 19 bases between them. The CDR3 spans 16 residues. CDR3 in DNA: TGTGCCAGCAGTAGCAGGGTGTGGGGGATCGCAGATACGCAGTATTTT. It codes for CASSSRVWGIADTQYF.

A remark on this clonotype: A read error may explain this, as a much larger clone is one base away. The genes are TRBV24-1 and TRBJ2-5, with D perhaps being TRBD1 or TRBD2 (5 bases each). The V end lost 4 bases, the J end lost 11 bases, and 19 bases lay between the germline ends. The CDR3 runs to 14 residues. From germline, CDR1 is KGHDR and CDR2 SFDVKD. Written as DNA, the CDR3 is TGTGCCACCAGTGAAGCCGGGACGATGAGTGAGCAGTACTTC. Its protein product is CATSEAGTMSEQYF.

Many counts were recorded for this clonotype. The chain links TRBV2 to TRBJ1-1; D is undetermined. The length of the CDR3 is 15 residues. V shed 7 bases and J shed 4 bases, with 19 bases lying between them. From germline, CDR1 is SNHLY and CDR2 FYNNEI. CDR3 nucleotide sequence: TGTGCCAGCATCAACCCCTTCGGGAACCGCACTGAAGCTTTCTTT. Its translation: CASINPFGNRTEAFF.

The J gene is TRBJ2-1, the V gene TRBV20-1, with 9 bases fitting TRBD1. The CDR3 has 15 amino acids. CDR1 and CDR2 (germline): DFQATT, SNEGSKA (reference sequence). J gave up 10 bases and V 1 base, and 11 bases lay outside the gene matches. DNA for the CDR3: TGCAGTGCTAGAGCCGACAGGGGGGAGGGCGACGAGCAGTTCTTC. It codes for CSARADRGEGDEQFF.

The sample holds many counts of this clonotype. The V call is TRBV27, the J call TRBJ1-5; D is undetermined. The CDR3 spans 13 residues. Germline V gene data show CDR1 as MNHEY and CDR2 as SMNVEV (reference sequence). Trimming took 5 bases from V and 9 from J, leaving 14 bases between them. Here the CDR3 reads CASSVASYWPQHF. CDR3 in DNA: TGTGCCAGCAGTGTAGCGAGTTATTGGCCCCAGCATTTT.

This clonotype was observed a few times. The CDR3 nucleotides read TGTGCCAGCAGCCAGCAAATCTTTAATTCACCCCTCCACTTT. Its translation is CASSQQIFNSPLHF. The chain recombines TRBV16 with TRBJ1-6; D uncertain. V was clipped by 3 bases and J by 6 bases, with 9 bases between them. Germline loops: CDR1 KGHSY, CDR2 FQNENV. The CDR3 runs to 14 residues.